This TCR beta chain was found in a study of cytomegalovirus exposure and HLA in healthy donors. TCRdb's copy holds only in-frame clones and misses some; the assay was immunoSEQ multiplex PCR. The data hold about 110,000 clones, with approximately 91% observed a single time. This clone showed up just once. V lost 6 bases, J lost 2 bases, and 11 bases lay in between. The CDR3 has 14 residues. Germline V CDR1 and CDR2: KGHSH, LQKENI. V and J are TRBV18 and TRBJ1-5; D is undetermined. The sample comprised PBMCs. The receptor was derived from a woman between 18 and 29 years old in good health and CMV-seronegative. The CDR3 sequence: CASSGLEGNQPQHF. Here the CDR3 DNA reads TGTGCCAGCTCGGGGTTGGAGGGCAATCAGCCCCAGCATTTT.